This TCR beta chain was found in a study of radiotherapy plus CTLA-4 blockade in lung cancer. Study-wide results and limits: Among blood TCR repertoires after radiotherapy plus ipilimumab, tumor-derived clones expanded.

As to this clone: The antigen is undetermined.

Clones were sequenced by immunoSEQ multiplex PCR, and TCRdb holds only the in-frame ones, with some missing. The sample yields about 77,000 clones, roughly 74% seen once. CDR3 size: 16 residues. Germline-derived CDR1 and CDR2 are LNHDA and SQIVND (reference sequence). Trimming took 6 bases from V and 1 from J, leaving 18 bases between them. Those patients who had chemo-refractory metastatic non-small-cell lung cancer were given focal radiation along with CTLA-4 blockade through ipilimumab. The sample in question was peripheral blood, obtained from a patient treated with radiotherapy plus ipilimumab. V and J are TRBV19 and TRBJ1-1; possible D gene TRBD1, 5 bases. The receptor's source is a human donor with non-small cell lung cancer whose response to radiotherapy plus ipilimumab could not be evaluated. The CDR3 spells CASRALDTTANTEAFF. The CDR3, as DNA: TGTGCCAGTAGGGCTTTGGACACTACCGCGAACACTGAAGCTTTCTTT. The full variable domain, in which reference TRBV19 and TRBJ1-1 provide the parts outside the CDR3, is DGGITQSPKYLFRKEGQNVTLSCEQNLNHDAMYWYRQDPGQGLRLIYYSQIVNDFQKGDIAEGYSVSREKKESFPLTVTSAQKNPTAFYLCASRALDTTANTEAFFGQGTRLTVV.